This TCR beta chain was sequenced in a study of beta chain features in type 1 diabetes. Populations obtained by sorting all exceeded 95% purity. General study findings and limits: PCR might pick shorter templates more often, in the same way for patients and controls.

In germline, CDR1 is SNHLY, CDR2 FYNNEI. The CDR3 runs 16 residues. V was pared by 3 bases and J by 3 bases, with 15 bases between. Turning to this clone: Its specificity is unknown.

Expressed TCRB transcripts were sequenced after all isolated RNA was converted to cDNA. The data were produced by immunoSEQ multiplex PCR, yet TCRdb's version contains in-frame clones alone and is incomplete. Here the sample spans 200,000 to 300,000 clones, roughly 15% being singletons. The chain couples TRBV2 to TRBJ1-5; TRBD1 might be the D (5 bases). Sequencing was done on a sample of naive CD4+ T cells from blood. This clonotype was sampled from a middle-aged woman in good health. The CDR3 nucleotides read TGTGCCAGCAGTGACGGGCAGGGAGGGCACAATCAGCCCCAGCATTTT. This encodes CASSDGQGGHNQPQHF.